The 15 T cell receptor beta chains below all came from one sample that was sequenced in a study of shared clonotypes between healthy human individuals. This table comes from immunoSEQ multiplex PCR, and its TCRdb copy is limited to in-frame clones, with some not included. The data contain 450,000 to 500,000 clones, over 70% of them seen just once; the ten biggest clones take up roughly 13%. The specimen was PBMCs. These receptor sequences come from a woman between 35 and 50 years old in good health. Some clones in this sample may be carry-over from other donors' samples.

V and J are TRBV19 and TRBJ2-6, with D maybe TRBD1 (5 bases). The germline V gene encodes CDR1 LNHDA and CDR2 SQIVND (reference sequence). The CDR3 length is 16 residues. V lost 3 bases and J 0 bases, leaving 9 bases between the germline ends. CDR3 in amino acids: CASSIWQGSGANVLTF. Written as DNA, the CDR3 is TGTGCCAGTAGTATCTGGCAGGGCTCTGGGGCCAACGTCCTGACTTTC.

This clone came up once. V gene TRBV4-1 combines with J gene TRBJ2-7, with D hard to call. There are 15 residues in the CDR3. Germline V gene data show CDR1 as MGHRA and CDR2 as YSYEKL. V was pared by 2 bases and J by 2 bases, with 13 bases between. The CDR3 DNA sequence: TGCGCCAGCAGCCAATTTGTCACAGCCCCCTACGAGCAGTACTTC. Translated, it gives CASSQFVTAPYEQYF.

The chain has TRBV5-6 and TRBJ2-7; D may correspond to TRBD1 or TRBD2 (5 bases each). The CDR3 loop spans 15 amino acids. Per germline, CDR1 SGHDT and CDR2 YYEEEE. V lost 3 bases to trimming and J lost 0 bases, with 13 bases between them. In DNA, the CDR3 is TGTGCCAGCAGCTCGATAGGGGACCCCTCCTACGAGCAGTACTTC. It codes for CASSSIGDPSYEQYF.

V gene TRBV5-8 combines with J gene TRBJ1-2, with D possibly being TRBD1 (6 bases). The V and J ends lost 3 bases and 2 bases respectively, with 8 bases between them. The CDR3 has 13 residues. Germline lookup yields CDR1 SGHTS and CDR2 YDEGEE. CDR3 amino acids: CASSYDRNYGYTF. DNA for the CDR3: TGTGCCAGCAGCTATGACAGGAACTATGGCTACACCTTC.

This rearrangement joins TRBV11-2 to TRBJ2-1; D is uncertain. The CDR3 covers 13 residues. Trimming cost V 5 bases and J 1 base, with 6 bases left between them. Germline V gene data show CDR1 as SGHAT and CDR2 as FQNNGV. The CDR3 protein is CASSRESYNEQFF. The CDR3 DNA reads as TGTGCCAGCAGCCGAGAGTCCTACAATGAGCAGTTCTTC.

The DNA of the CDR3 is TGTGCCGTATTGGGGGGTGGTCAGCCCCAGCATTTT. This translates into CAVLGGGQPQHF. The V and J genes are TRBV28 and TRBJ1-5; possibly TRBD1 for D (5 bases). Trimming removed 11 bases at V and 6 bases at J, with 14 bases between. CDR3 length: 12 amino acids. The germline gives CDR1 MDHEN, CDR2 SYDVKM.

The rearrangement joins TRBV4-1 to TRBJ2-7; 14 bases are a match to TRBD2. The J segment lost 5 bases and the V segment lost 4 bases, leaving 1 base of the junction unmatched. CDR1 is MGHRA, CDR2 YSYEKL, per germline. The length of the CDR3 is 14 residues. Here the CDR3 reads CASSRGLAGDEQYF. CDR3 in DNA: TGCGCCAGCAGCCGGGGACTAGCGGGAGACGAGCAGTACTTC.

This chain uses TRBV29-1 with TRBJ2-5; D is possibly TRBD2 (5 bases). The germline V and J ends were trimmed by 3 bases and 4 bases, with 12 bases remaining between them. The CDR3 spans 13 residues. Germline V CDR1 and CDR2: SQVTM, ANQGSEA. The CDR3 DNA reads TGCAGCGTTGAGTACGGGAAGTCAGAGACCCAGTACTTC. Its translation: CSVEYGKSETQYF.

Turning to this clone: A far larger clone is just one base off, so this is likely a read error. The chain joins TRBV4-3 to TRBJ2-1, with TRBD2 identical over 14 bases. The CDR3 has 17 amino acids. Germline V CDR1 and CDR2: LGHNA, YSLEER. CDR3 loop: CASSQGGLAGEGNGQFF. For the CDR3, the DNA is TGCGCCAGCAGCCAAGGGGGACTAGCGGGAGAGGGCAATGGGCAGTTCTTC.

This clone was found once. A far larger clone differs by one base, so this is likely a read error. In the same sample, other DNA sequences code for this CDR3. The chain recombines TRBV4-1 with TRBJ1-1, with D unclear. There are 18 residues in the CDR3. The germline V gene has CDR1 MGHRA and CDR2 YSYEKL. The CDR3 DNA reads as TGCGCCAGCAGCCAAGGGGTTGGTCCTGGGAGGATGAACACTGAAGCGTTCTTT. Translation gives CASSQGVGPGRMNTEAFF.

The genes are TRBV30 and TRBJ1-3; D remains unclear. This CDR3 spans 16 amino acids. V lost 1 base, J lost 0 bases, and 13 bases lay in between. Germline CDR1 is GTSNPN and CDR2 is SVGIG (reference sequence). CDR3 sequence reads: CAWSAGLKNSGNTIYF. The CDR3 coding sequence is TGTGCCTGGAGTGCTGGACTGAAAAACTCTGGAAACACCATATATTTT.

The chain recombines TRBV11-2 with TRBJ1-1; 7 nucleotides line up with TRBD1. J was trimmed by 0 bases and V by 2 bases; bases with no gene match: 12. The germline gives CDR1 SGHAT, CDR2 FQNNGV. The CDR3 has 18 residues. The CDR3 DNA follows: TGTGCCAGCAGCTTACCGACAGGGAGGGCCCCGCTGAACACTGAAGCTTTCTTT. It specifies CASSLPTGRAPLNTEAFF.

A note on this clone: Other DNA sequences in this specimen translate into the identical CDR3. The chain uses TRBV7-3 and TRBJ2-1, with D possibly being TRBD1 (5 bases). Trimming left V 2 bases short and J 7 bases short, with 9 bases between. Germline V gives CDR1 SGHTA, CDR2 FQGTGA. The CDR3 is 13 residues long. The CDR3 DNA is TGTGCCAGCAGCTTAGGGCAGGGAAATGAGCAGTTCTTC. The encoded protein is CASSLGQGNEQFF.

This rearrangement joins TRBV19 to TRBJ2-1, with 7 bases aligning to TRBD2. The CDR3 spans 12 residues. V dropped 10 bases and J dropped 8; count of bases not matched to a gene: 8. Germline CDR1 LNHDA, CDR2 SQIVND (reference sequence). CDR3 residues: CATGGGGHEQFF. CDR3 DNA: TGTGCCACTGGGGGGGGAGGCCATGAGCAGTTCTTC.

This clone was found many times. The CDR3 coding sequence is TGTGCCAGCAGCTTAGGAGGGTCTAGCGGGAGTCTTGAGCAGTACTTC. Its protein product is CASSLGGSSGSLEQYF. V usage is TRBV7-8 and J usage is TRBJ2-7; 10 nucleotides align to TRBD2. Trimming removed 1 base from V and 7 bases from J; junction bases left unmatched: 10. Germline V gene data show CDR1 as SGHVS and CDR2 as FQNEAQ. The CDR3 is 16 residues long.